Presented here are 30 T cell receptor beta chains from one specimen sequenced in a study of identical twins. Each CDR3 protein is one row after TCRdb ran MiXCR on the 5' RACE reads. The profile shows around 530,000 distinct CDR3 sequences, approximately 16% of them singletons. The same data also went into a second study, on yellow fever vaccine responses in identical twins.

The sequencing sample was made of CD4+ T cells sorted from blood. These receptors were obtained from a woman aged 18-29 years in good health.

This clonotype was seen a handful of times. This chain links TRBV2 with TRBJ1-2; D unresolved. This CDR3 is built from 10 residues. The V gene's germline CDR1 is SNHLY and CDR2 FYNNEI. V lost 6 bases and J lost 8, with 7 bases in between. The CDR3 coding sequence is TGTGCCAGCAGACCCTGGGGCTACACCTTC. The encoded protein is CASRPWGYTF.

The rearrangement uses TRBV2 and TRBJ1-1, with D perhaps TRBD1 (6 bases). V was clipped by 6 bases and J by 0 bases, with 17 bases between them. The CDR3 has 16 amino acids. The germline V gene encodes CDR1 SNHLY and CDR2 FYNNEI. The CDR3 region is CASRDFMDRVNTEAFF. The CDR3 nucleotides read TGTGCCAGCAGGGATTTTATGGACAGAGTGAACACTGAAGCTTTCTTT.

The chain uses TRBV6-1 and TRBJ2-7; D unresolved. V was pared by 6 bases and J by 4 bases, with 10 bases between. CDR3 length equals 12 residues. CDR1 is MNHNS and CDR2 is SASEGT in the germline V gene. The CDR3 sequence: CASSGDRYEQYF. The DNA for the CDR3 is TGTGCCAGCAGCGGTGACCGGTACGAGCAGTACTTC.

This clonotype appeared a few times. The CDR3 protein is CASSLGQGDRIEQFF. The CDR3 region has the DNA TGTGCCAGCAGCTTGGGACAGGGGGATAGGATTGAGCAGTTCTTC. The gene calls are TRBV7-9 and TRBJ2-1; 11 nucleotides agree with TRBD1. The CDR3 runs to 15 residues. Germline V lookup: CDR1 SEHNR, CDR2 FQNEAQ (reference sequence). Losses at the gene ends were 3 bases for V and 9 bases for J; bases not matched to a gene: 7. Combining the CDR3 with reference TRBV7-9 and TRBJ2-1 gives the whole variable domain DTGVSQNPRHKITKRGQNVTFRCDPISEHNRLYWYRQTLGQGPEFLTYFQNEAQLEKSRLLSDRFSAERPKGSFSTLEIQRTEQGDSAMYLCASSLGQGDRIEQFFGPGTRLTVL.

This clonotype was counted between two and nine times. The CDR3 DNA reads as TGTGCCATCACCAGGACAGCCTCTTATGAACACACTGAAGCTTTCTTT. Translated, it gives CAITRTASYEHTEAFF. V and J are TRBV10-3 and TRBJ1-1, with D maybe TRBD1 (6 bases). Germline V gene sequence: CDR1 ENHRY, CDR2 SYGVKD. V lost 7 bases to trimming and J lost 3 bases, with 21 bases between them. The length of the CDR3 is 16 residues.

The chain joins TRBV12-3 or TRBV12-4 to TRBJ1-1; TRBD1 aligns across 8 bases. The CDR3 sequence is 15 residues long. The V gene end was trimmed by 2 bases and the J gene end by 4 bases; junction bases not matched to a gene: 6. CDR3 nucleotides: TGTGCCAGCAGTTTATCCGCCACAGGGGGCACTGAAGCTTTCTTT. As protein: CASSLSATGGTEAFF.

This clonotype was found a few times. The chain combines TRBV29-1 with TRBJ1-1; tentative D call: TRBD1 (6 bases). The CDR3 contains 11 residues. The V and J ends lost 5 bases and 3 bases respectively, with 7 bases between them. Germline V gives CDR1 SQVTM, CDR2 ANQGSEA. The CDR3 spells CSVYRDTEAFF. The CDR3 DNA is TGCAGCGTTTACAGGGACACTGAAGCTTTCTTT.

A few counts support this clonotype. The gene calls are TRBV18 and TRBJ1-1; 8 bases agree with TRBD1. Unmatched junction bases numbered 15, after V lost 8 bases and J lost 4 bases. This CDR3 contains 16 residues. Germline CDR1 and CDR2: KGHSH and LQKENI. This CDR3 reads CASLLTTGQGTTEAFF. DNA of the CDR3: TGTGCCAGCCTACTCACCACAGGACAGGGTACCACTGAAGCTTTCTTT.

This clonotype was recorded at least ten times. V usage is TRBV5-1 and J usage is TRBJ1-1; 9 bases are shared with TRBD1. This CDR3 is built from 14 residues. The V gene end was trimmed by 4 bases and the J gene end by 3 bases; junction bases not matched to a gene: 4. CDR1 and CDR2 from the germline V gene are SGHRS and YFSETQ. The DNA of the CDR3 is TGCGCCAGCAGCCGTGGGACAGGGTACACTGAAGCTTTCTTT. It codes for CASSRGTGYTEAFF.

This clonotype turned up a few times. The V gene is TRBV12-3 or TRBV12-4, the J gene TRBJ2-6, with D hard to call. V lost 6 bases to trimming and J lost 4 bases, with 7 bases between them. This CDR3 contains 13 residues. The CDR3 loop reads CASSRFGANVLTF. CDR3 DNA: TGTGCCAGCAGCAGATTCGGGGCCAACGTCCTGACTTTC.

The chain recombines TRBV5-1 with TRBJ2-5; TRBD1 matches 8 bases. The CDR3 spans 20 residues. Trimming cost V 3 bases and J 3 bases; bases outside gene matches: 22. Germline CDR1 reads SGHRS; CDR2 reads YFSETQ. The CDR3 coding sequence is TGCGCCAGCAGCTCTGGGACAGGAGTCGTCTCTTCCATCGTAAAAGAGACCCAGTACTTC. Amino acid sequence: CASSSGTGVVSSIVKETQYF.

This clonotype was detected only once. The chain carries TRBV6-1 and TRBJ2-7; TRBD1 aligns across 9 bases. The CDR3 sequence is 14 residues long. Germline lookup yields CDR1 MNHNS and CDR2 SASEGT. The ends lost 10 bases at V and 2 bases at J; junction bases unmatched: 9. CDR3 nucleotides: TGTGCCACTAGAATGGGACAGGGCGCCTACGAGCAGTACTTC. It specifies CATRMGQGAYEQYF.

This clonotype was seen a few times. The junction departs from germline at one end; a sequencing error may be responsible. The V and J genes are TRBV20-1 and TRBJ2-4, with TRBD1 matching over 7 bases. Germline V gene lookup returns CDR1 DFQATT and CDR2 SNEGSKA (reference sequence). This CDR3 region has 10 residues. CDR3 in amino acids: CSAQRTGQHF. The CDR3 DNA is TGCAGTGCCCAACGGACAGGTCAACACTTC.

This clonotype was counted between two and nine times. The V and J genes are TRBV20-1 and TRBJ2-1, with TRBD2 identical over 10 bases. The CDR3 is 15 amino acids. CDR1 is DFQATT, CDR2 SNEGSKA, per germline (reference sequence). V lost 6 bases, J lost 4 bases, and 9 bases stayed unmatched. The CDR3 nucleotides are TGCAGTGCGGGACTGACTAGCGGGCCGTACAATGAGCAGTTCTTC. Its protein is CSAGLTSGPYNEQFF.

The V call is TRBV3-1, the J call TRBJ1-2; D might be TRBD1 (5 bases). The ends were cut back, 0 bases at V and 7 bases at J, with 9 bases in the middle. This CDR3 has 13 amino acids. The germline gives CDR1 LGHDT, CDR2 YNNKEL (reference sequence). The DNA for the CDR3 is TGTGCCAGCAGCCAAGATTCCGGGGGTGGCTACACCTTC. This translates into CASSQDSGGGYTF.

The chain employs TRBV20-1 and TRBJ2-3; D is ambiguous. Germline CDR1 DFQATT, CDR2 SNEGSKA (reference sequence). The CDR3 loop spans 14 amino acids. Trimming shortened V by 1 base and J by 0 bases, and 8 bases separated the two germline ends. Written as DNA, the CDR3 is TGCAGTGCTAGAGCCCCGACTAGCACAGATACGCAGTATTTT. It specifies CSARAPTSTDTQYF.

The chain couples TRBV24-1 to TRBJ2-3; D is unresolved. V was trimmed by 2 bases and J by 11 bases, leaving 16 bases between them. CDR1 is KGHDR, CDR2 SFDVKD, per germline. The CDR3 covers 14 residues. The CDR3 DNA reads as TGTGCCACCAGTGATTCTGGGCCACCGGGCGGGCAGTATTTT. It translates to CATSDSGPPGGQYF.

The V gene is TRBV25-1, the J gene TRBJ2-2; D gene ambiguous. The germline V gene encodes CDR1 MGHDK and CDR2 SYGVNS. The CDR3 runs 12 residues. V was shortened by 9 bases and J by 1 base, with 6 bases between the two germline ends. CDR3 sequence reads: CASIENTGELFF. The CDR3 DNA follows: TGTGCCAGTATTGAGAACACCGGGGAGCTGTTTTTT.

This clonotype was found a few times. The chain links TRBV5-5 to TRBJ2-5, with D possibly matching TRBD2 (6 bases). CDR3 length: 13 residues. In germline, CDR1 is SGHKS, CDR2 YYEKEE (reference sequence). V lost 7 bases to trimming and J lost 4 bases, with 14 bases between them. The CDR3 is CASGSGDTETQYF. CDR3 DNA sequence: TGTGCCAGCGGTTCGGGGGATACAGAGACCCAGTACTTC.

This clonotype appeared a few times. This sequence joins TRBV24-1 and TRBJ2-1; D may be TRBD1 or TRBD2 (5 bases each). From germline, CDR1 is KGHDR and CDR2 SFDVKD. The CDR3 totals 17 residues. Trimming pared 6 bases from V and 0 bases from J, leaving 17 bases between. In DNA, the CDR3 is TGTGCCACCAGTTCCACCGGGACGGGGAGCTCCTACAATGAGCAGTTCTTC. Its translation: CATSSTGTGSSYNEQFF.

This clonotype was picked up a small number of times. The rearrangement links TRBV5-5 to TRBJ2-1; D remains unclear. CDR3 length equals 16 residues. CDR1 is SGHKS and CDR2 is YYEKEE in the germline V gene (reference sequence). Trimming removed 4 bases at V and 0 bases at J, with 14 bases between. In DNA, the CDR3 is TGTGCCAGCAGCACAAGCTCAACCAGCTCCTACAATGAGCAGTTCTTC. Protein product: CASSTSSTSSYNEQFF.

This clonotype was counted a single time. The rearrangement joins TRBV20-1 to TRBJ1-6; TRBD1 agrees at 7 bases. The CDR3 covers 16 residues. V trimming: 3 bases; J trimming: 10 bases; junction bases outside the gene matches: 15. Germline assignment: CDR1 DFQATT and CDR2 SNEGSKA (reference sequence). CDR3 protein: CSASTMTGNFNSPLHF. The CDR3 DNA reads TGCAGTGCTAGCACCATGACAGGGAATTTTAACTCACCCCTCCACTTT.

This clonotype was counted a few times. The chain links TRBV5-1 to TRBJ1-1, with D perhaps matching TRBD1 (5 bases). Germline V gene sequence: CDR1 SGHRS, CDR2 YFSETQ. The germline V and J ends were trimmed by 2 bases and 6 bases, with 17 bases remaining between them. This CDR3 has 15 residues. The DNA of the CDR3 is TGCGCCAGCAGCTTTGGGACGGCTCCCTTTCCTGAAGCTTTCTTT. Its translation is CASSFGTAPFPEAFF.

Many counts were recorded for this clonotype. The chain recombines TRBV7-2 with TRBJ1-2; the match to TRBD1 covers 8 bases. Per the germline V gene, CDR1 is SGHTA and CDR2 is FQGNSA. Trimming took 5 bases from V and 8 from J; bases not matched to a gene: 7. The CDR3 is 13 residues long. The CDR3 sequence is CASSEQGVLGYTF. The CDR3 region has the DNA TGTGCCAGCAGCGAACAGGGGGTTTTAGGCTACACCTTC. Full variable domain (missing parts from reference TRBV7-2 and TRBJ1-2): GAGVSQSPSNKVTEKGKDVELRCDPISGHTALYWYRQSLGQGLEFLIYFQGNSAPDKSGLPSDRFSAERTGGSVSTLTIQRTQQEDSAVYLCASSEQGVLGYTFGSGTRLTVV.

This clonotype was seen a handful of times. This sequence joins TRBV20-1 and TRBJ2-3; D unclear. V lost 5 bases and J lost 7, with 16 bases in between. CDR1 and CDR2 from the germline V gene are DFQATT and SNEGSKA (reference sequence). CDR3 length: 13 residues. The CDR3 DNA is TGCAGTGCTTCCCGAGAAGCAACCAATACGCAGTATTTT. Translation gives CSASREATNTQYF.

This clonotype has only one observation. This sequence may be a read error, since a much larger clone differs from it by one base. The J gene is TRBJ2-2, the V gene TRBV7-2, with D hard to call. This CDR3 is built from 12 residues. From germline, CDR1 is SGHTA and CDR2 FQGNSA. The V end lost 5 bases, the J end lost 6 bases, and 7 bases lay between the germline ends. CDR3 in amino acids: CASSPYSGELFF. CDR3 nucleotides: TGTGCCAGCAGCCCCTATTCCGGGGAGCTGTTTTTT. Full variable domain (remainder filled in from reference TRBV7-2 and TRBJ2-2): GAGVSQSPSNKVTEKGKDVELRCDPISGHTALYWYRQSLGQGLEFLIYFQGNSAPDKSGLPSDRFSAERTGGSVSTLTIQRTQQEDSAVYLCASSPYSGELFFGEGSRLTVL.

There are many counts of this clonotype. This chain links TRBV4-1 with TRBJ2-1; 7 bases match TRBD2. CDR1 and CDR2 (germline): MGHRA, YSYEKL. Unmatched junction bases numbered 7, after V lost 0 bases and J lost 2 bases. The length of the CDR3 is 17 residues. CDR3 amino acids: CASSQDRGLAAYNEQFF. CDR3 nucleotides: TGCGCCAGCAGCCAAGATCGAGGTCTAGCGGCCTACAATGAGCAGTTCTTC.

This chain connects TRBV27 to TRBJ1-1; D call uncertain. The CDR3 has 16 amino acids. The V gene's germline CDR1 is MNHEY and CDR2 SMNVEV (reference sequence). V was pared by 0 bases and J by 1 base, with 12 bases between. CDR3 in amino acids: CASSLSNFQANTEAFF. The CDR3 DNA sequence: TGTGCCAGCAGTTTATCGAATTTTCAGGCGAACACTGAAGCTTTCTTT.

The CDR3 protein is CASRAPNQPQHF. CDR3 sequence (DNA): TGTGCCAGCAGGGCACCCAATCAGCCCCAGCATTTT. The rearrangement links TRBV2 to TRBJ1-5; D unresolved. Germline assignment: CDR1 SNHLY and CDR2 FYNNEI. V was trimmed by 6 bases and J by 3 bases, leaving 6 bases between them. The length of the CDR3 is 12 residues.

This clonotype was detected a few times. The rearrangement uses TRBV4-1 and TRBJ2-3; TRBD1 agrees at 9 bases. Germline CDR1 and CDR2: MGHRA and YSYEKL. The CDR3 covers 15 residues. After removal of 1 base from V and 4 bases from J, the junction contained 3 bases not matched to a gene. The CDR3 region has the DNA TGCGCCAGCAGCCAAGGGACAGGGGTGGCAGATACGCAGTATTTT. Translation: CASSQGTGVADTQYF.